The T cell receptor (beta chain) under discussion was sequenced for a study of liver allograft versus peripheral blood T cells. On the study more broadly: A comparison was made between T cell receptor repertoires in transplanted livers and those in recipients' peripheral blood. Whole-study results and caveats: Liver allografts reportedly held T cell receptor repertoires unlike those in peripheral blood.

This clonotype was recorded many times. The antigen is not known. Each CDR3 protein is one row after TCRdb ran MiXCR on the reads. The sample holds approximately 16,000 distinct CDR3 sequences, around 23% seen once. This CDR3 is built from 12 residues. The J segment lost 5 bases and the V segment lost 6 bases, leaving 5 bases of the junction unmatched. Germline-derived CDR1 and CDR2 are SQVTM and ANQGSEA. The receptor was derived from a human patient who had a liver transplant. A share of the T cells may be of graft donor origin. This sequence joins TRBV29-1 and TRBJ2-7; 9 nucleotides align to TRBD1. The CDR3 nucleotides read TGCAGCGTCTACAGGGGGCGAAACGAGCAGTACTTC. Translation gives CSVYRGRNEQYF.